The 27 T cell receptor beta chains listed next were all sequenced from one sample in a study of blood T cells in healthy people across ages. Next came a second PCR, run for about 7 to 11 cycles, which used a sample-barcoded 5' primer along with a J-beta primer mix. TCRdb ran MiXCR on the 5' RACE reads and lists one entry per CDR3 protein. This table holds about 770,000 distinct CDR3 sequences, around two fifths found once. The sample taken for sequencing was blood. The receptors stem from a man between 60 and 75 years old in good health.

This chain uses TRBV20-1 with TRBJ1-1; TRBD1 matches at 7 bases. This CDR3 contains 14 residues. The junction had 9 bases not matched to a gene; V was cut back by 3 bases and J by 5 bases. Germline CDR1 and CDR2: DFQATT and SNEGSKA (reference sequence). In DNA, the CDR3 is TGCAGTGCTAGCCAATCGACAGGGCTGACTGAAGCTTTCTTT. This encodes CSASQSTGLTEAFF.

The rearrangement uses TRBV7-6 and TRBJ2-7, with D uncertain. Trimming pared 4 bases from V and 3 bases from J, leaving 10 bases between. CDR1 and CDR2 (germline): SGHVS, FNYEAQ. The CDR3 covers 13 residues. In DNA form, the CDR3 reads TGTGCCAGCAGCTACAACCAGGACTACGAGCAGTACTTC. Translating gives CASSYNQDYEQYF. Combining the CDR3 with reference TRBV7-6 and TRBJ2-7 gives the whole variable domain GAGVSQSPRYKVTKRGQDVALRCDPISGHVSLYWYRQALGQGPEFLTYFNYEAQQDKSGLPNDRFSAERPEGSISTLTIQRTEQRDSAMYRCASSYNQDYEQYFGPGTRLTVT.

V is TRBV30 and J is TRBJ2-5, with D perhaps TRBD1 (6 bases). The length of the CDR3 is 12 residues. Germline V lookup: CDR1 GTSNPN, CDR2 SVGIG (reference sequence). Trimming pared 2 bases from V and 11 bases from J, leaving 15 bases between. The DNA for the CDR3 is TGTGCCTGGAGTTTTATCCGACAGGAGCAGTACTTC. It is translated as CAWSFIRQEQYF.

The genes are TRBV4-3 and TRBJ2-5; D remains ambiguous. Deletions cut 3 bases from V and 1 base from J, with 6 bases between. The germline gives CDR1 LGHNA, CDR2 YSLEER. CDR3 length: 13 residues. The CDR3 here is CASSQGFQETQYF. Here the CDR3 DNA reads TGCGCCAGCAGCCAGGGCTTCCAAGAGACCCAGTACTTC.

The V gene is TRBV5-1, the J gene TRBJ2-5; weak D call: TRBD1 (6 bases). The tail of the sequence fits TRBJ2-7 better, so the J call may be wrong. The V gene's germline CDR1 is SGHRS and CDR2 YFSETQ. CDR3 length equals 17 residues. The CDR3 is CASSTGTSPQNPYEQYF. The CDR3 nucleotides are TGCGCCAGCAGCACCGGGACATCCCCTCAAAACCCTTACGAGCAGTACTTC.

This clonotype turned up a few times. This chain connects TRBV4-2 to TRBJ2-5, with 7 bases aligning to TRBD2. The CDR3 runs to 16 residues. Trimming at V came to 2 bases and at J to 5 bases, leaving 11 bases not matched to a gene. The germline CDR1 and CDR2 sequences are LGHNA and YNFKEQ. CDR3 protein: CASSQHQRGVAETQYF. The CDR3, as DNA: TGTGCCAGCAGCCAACACCAACGGGGGGTGGCGGAGACCCAGTACTTC.

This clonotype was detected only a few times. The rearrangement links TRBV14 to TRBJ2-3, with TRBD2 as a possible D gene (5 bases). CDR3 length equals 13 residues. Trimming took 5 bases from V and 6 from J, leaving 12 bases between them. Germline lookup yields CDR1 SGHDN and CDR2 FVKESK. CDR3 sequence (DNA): TGTGCCAGCAGCGGGCAGCGCGGGGATACGCAGTATTTT. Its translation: CASSGQRGDTQYF.

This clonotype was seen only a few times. Here the CDR3 reads CASSTQTSGEVEQYF. In nucleotides, the CDR3 is TGTGCCAGCAGCACCCAGACTAGCGGGGAGGTCGAGCAGTACTTC. The chain joins TRBV14 to TRBJ2-7; 11 nucleotides line up with TRBD2. With 5 bases clipped from V and 6 bases from J, the junction kept 9 bases outside the gene matches. Germline V gives CDR1 SGHDN, CDR2 FVKESK. The CDR3 extends over 15 amino acids.

The CDR3 region is CASIPLLNTEAFF. CDR3 nucleotide sequence: TGTGCCAGCATTCCTCTTTTGAACACTGAAGCTTTCTTT. The J gene is TRBJ1-1, the V gene TRBV2; D gene unclear. Germline-derived CDR1 and CDR2 are SNHLY and FYNNEI. This CDR3 contains 13 residues. Between the trimmed V and J ends, which lost 7 bases and 0 bases, there was a span of 9 bases.

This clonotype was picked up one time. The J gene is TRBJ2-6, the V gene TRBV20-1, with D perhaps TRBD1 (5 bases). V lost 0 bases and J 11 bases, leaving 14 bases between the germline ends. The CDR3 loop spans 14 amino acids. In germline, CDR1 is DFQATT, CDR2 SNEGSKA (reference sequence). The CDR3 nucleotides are TGCAGTGCTAGAGACCAGGGCACGAGCCACGTCCTGACTTTC. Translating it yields CSARDQGTSHVLTF.

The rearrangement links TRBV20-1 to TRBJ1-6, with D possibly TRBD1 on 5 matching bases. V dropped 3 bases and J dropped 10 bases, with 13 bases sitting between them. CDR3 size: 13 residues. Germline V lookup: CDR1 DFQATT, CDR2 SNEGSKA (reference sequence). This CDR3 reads CSASRDFGSPLHF. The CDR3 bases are TGCAGTGCTAGCCGGGACTTTGGATCACCCCTCCACTTT.

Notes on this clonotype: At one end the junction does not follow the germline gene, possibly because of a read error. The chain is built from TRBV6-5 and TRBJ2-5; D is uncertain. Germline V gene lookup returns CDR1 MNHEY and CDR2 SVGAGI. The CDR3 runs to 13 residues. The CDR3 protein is CARSFDRVGTQYF. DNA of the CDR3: TGTGCCCGCAGTTTTGATCGGGTTGGGACCCAGTACTTC.

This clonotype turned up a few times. CDR3 amino acids: CASSQGEGEVTGELFF. The CDR3 region has the DNA TGCGCCAGCAGCCAAGGCGAAGGAGAGGTCACCGGGGAGCTGTTTTTT. V gene TRBV4-3 combines with J gene TRBJ2-2; D gene uncertain. Trimming pared 1 base from V and 4 bases from J, leaving 13 bases between. There are 16 residues in the CDR3. Germline V gene sequence: CDR1 LGHNA, CDR2 YSLEER.

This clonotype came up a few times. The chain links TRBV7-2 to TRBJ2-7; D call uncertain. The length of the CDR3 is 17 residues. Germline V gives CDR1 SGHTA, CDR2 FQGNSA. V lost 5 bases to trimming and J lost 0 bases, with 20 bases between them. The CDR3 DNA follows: TGTGCCAGCAGCCTCGCAGAATTCCAGGACGTCTCCTACGAGCAGTACTTC. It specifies CASSLAEFQDVSYEQYF.

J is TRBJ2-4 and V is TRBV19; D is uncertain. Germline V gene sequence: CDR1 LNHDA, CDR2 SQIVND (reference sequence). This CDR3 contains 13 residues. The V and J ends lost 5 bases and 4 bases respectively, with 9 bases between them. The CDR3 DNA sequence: TGTGCCAGTAGTGGGGATTGGAAAAACATTCAGTACTTC. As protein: CASSGDWKNIQYF.

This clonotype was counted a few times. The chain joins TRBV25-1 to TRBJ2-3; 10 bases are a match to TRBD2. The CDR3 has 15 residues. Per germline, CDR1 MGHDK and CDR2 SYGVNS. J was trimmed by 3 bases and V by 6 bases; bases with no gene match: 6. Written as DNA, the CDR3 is TGTGCCAGCAGGCTCAGCGGGGGGGTTACAGATACGCAGTATTTT. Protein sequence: CASRLSGGVTDTQYF.

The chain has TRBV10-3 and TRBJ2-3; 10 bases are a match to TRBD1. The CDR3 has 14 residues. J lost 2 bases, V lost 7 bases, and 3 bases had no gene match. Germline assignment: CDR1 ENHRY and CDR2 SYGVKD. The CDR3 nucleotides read TGTGCCATCACGGACAGGGGGATCACAGATACGCAGTATTTT. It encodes CAITDRGITDTQYF.

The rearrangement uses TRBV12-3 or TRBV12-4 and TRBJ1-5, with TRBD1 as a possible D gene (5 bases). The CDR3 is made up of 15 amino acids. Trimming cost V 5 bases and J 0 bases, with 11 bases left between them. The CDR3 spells CASSLEGNSNQPQHF. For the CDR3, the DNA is TGTGCCAGCAGTCTAGAGGGGAATAGCAATCAGCCCCAGCATTTT.

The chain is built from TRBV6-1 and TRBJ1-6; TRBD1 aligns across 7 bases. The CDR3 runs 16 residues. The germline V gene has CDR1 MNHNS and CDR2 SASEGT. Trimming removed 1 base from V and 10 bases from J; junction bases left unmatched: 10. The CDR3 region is CASSEVIGGFTSPLHF. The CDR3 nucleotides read TGTGCCAGCAGTGAAGTGATAGGGGGCTTTACCTCACCCCTCCACTTT.

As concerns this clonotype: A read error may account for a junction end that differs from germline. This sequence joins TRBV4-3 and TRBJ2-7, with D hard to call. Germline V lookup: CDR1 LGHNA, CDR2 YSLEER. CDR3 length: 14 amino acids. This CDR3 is CASSRAASTYEQYF. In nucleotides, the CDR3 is TGCGCCAGCAGCCGGGCGGCCAGCACCTACGAGCAGTACTTT.

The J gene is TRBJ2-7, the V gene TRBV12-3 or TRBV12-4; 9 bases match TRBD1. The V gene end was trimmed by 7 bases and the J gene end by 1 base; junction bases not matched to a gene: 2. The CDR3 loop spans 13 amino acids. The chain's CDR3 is CASTDRGSYEQYF. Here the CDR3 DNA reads TGTGCCAGCACGGACAGGGGATCCTACGAGCAGTACTTC.

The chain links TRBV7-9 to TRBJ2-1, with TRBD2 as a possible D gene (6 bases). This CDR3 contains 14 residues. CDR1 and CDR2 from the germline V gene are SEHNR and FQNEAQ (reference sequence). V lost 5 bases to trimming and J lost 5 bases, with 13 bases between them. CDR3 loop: CASSRMGGDNEQFF. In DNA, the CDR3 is TGTGCCAGCAGCCGTATGGGAGGCGACAATGAGCAGTTCTTC.

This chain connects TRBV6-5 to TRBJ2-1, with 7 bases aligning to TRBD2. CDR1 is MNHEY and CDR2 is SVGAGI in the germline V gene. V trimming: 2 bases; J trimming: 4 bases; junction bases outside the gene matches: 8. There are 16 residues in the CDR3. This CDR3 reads CASSYGRVDAYNEQFF. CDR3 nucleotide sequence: TGTGCCAGCAGTTACGGGAGGGTCGACGCGTACAATGAGCAGTTCTTC.

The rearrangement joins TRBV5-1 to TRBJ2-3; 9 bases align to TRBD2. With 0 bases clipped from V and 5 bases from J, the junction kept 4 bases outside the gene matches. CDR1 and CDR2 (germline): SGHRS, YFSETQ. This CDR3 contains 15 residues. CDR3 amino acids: CASSLATSGRDTQYF. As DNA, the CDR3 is TGCGCCAGCAGCTTGGCTACTAGCGGGCGAGATACGCAGTATTTT. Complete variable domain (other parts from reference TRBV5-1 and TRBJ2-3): KAGVTQTPRYLIKTRGQQVTLSCSPISGHRSVSWYQQTPGQGLQFLFEYFSETQRNKGNFPGRFSGRQFSNSRSEMNVSTLELGDSALYLCASSLATSGRDTQYFGPGTRLTVL.

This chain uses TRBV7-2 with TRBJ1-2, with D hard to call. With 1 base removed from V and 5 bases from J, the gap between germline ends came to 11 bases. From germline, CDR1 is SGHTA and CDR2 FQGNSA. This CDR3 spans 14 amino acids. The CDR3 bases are TGTGCCAGCAGCTTAGACAGACAAACGTATGGCTACACCTTC. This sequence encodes CASSLDRQTYGYTF.

CDR3 protein: CASSRGGPPNEQFF. The CDR3 DNA reads as TGTGCCAGCAGCAGGGGGGGGCCTCCAAATGAGCAGTTCTTC. This chain connects TRBV9 to TRBJ2-1; D may be TRBD2 (7 bases). The CDR3 has 14 amino acids. Germline V gene lookup returns CDR1 SGDLS and CDR2 YYNGEE. Deletions cut 4 bases from V and 7 bases from J, with 15 bases between. Complete variable domain (other parts from reference TRBV9 and TRBJ2-1): DSGVTQTPKHLITATGQRVTLRCSPRSGDLSVYWYQQSLDQGLQFLIQYYNGEERAKGNILERFSAQQFPDLHSELNLSSLELGDSALYFCASSRGGPPNEQFFGPGTRLTVL.

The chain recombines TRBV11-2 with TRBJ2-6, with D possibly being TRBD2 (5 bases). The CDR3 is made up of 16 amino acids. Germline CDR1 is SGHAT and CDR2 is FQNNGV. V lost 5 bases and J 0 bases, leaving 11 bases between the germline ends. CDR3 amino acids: CASSLNRGSGANVLTF. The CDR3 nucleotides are TGTGCCAGCAGCCTCAATCGGGGCTCTGGGGCCAACGTCCTGACTTTC.